Here is one T cell receptor (beta chain) with its context. Its antigen is still unknown. Per-base quality was not reported, and no clone a single base away is much larger than it. The sample has other DNA sequences that encode this CDR3 too. The data are from a study of ipilimumab plus nivolumab after autologous stem cell transplantation (dated by TCRdb to the early 2020s). Study-wide context: The median number of doses that trial patients received was a few for ipilimumab and about eight for nivolumab. The DLBCL cohort included primary refractory and relapsed disease, with 18-month progression-free survival of roughly 89% and 26% respectively. The trial enrolled patients with high-risk diffuse large B cell lymphoma, mature T cell lymphoma, or multiple myeloma undergoing autologous transplant. Around 40 patients made up the trial's intent-to-treat population.

Study-level results and caveats: The authors concluded that, as post-transplant consolidation, combined checkpoint inhibition appeared tolerable. Per the authors, a biologic rationale for further study of the post-transplant checkpoint inhibition approach was offered by T cell receptor repertoire, regulatory T cell phenotype and gut microbiota profiles.

The CDR3, cysteine through phenylalanine, is 16 amino acids long. The only DNA kept is the CDR3, 48 bases in frame from the first base. The CDR1 and CDR2 encoded by the germline V gene are SGHAT and FQNNGV. Compared with germline, V lacks 5 bases and J lacks 6 bases; bases without a gene match: 15. Checkpoint therapy was initiated 14 to 28 days after autologous transplant, and ipilimumab was administered at 1 mg/kg intravenously on day 1 of selected weeks. The nivolumab dose was 3 mg/kg intravenously, delivered on day 1 of weeks 1, 4, 7, 10, and every two weeks through week 26. Combined checkpoint inhibition with ipilimumab and nivolumab as consolidation after autologous stem cell transplantation was tested in a Phase Ib clinical trial. The receptor library was made with the immunoSEQ multiplex PCR assay. This is the immuneACCESS table as TCRdb keeps it, with only in-frame sequences that have V and J called. A part of the clones is gone; compared with another copy, unresolved V genes explain less than half, and the rest is unexplained. The sample table lists fewer than 25,000 clones, about four fifths of them with a count of one. Of the sample, approximately 7% falls within the top ten clones.

The chain is made from TRBV11-2 and TRBJ1-1; 7 bases in the junction line up with TRBD1. This sequence originates from a male donor with diffuse large B-cell lymphoma. Sequenced material: PBMCs, taken in a trial of ipilimumab plus nivolumab as post-transplant consolidation. This receptor has the CDR3 CASSPALRGGVSEAFF. In nucleotide form, the sequence is TGTGCCAGCAGCCCTGCCCTTCGAGGGGGCGTTTCTGAAGCTTTCTTT.